This T cell receptor beta chain derives from a study of cytomegalovirus exposure and HLA in healthy donors. Study context: Earlier results showed approximately 120 million unique TCR beta sequences derived from approximately 170 million T cells.

PCR was performed using 60 Vbeta and 13 Jbeta primers. Sequencing was performed with immunoSEQ multiplex PCR; in TCRdb, only in-frame clones are kept and a portion is missing. The data show fewer than 90,000 clones, about 85% seen once. Notes on the study in general: According to a later analysis, most TCR beta chains associated with CMV appeared HLA-restricted. Accounts indicate the classifier identified cytomegalovirus status with strong specificity and sensitivity.

Remarks on this clone: Its specificity is unknown.

The TCR originated in a woman aged 40 to 55 in good health and CMV-seropositive. Material: PBMCs.

CDR3 in amino acids: CASSSSGGNYNEQFF. The CDR3 DNA follows: TGTGCCAGCAGCTCTAGCGGGGGTAACTACAATGAGCAGTTCTTC. The V and J genes are TRBV7-9 and TRBJ2-1; 10 bases map to TRBD2. Germline CDR1 reads SEHNR; CDR2 reads FQNEAQ (reference sequence). The ends lost 4 bases at V and 3 bases at J; junction bases unmatched: 3. The CDR3 loop spans 15 amino acids.